Listed below are T cell receptor beta chains from one sample, sequenced in a study of T cell changes during pregnancy in multiple sclerosis. TCRdb's copy holds only in-frame clones and misses some; the assay was immunoSEQ multiplex PCR. The table records tens of thousands of clones, 92% of them present only once. The input for sequencing was CD4+ T cells from peripheral blood mononuclear cells, taken in the second trimester of pregnancy. The receptor source for this set is a female donor with multiple sclerosis, enrolled in a pregnancy study. The CDR3 runs from the conserved cysteine through the conserved F or W. A D gene is named only where the DNA matches it firmly.

>TRBJ2-5|TRBV7-9|.
CASSPSSASTETQYF
>TRBJ1-5|TRBV19|.
CASRDFGGQPQHF
>TRBJ1-6|TRBV5-6|TRBD1
CASSLRFGTGNSPLHF
>TRBJ1-5|TRBV7-2|TRBD1
CASSPETGAGNQPQHF
>TRBJ1-1|TRBV5-1|.
CASSLGVNTEAFF
>TRBJ2-7|TRBV19|TRBD2
CASSIGTSGTRDEQYF
>TRBJ1-2|TRBV9|.
CASARGLGGYTF
>TRBJ2-5|TRBV9|TRBD1
CASSAAGTGQETQYF
>TRBJ2-5|TRBV27|.
CASSLQGGETQYF
>TRBJ1-2|TRBV6-5|.
CASGWGLGYGYTF
>TRBJ2-1|TRBV19|TRBD1
CASSPGQGGLREQFF
>TRBJ2-1|TRBV10-3|TRBD2
CAIRLDGRDEQFF
>TRBJ1-5|TRBV5-6|.
CASSLVDQPQHF
>TRBJ2-2|TRBV27|TRBD2
CASSPGTSGINTGELFF
>TRBJ1-5|TRBV30|.
CAWRPLRVPQHF
>TRBJ1-5|TRBV28|TRBD1
CASSSGQGRHQPQHF
>TRBJ1-1|TRBV5-8|TRBD1
CASSQDPGTGGMWYMEAFF
>TRBJ2-1|TRBV12-5|TRBD2
CASGFTSGISYNEQFF
>TRBJ2-3|TRBV7-3|TRBD2
CASSKNPSGTSDTQYF
>TRBJ2-3|TRBV5-1|.
CASSWGQGSGTDTQYF
>TRBJ2-2|TRBV27|TRBD1
CASRQPGQGLAGELFF
>TRBJ1-5|TRBV11-2|.
CASSLPGGNQPQHF
>TRBJ1-6|TRBV6-6|.
CASSYSGANSPLHF
>TRBJ2-6|TRBV7-3|.
CASSPPDSSGANVLTF
>TRBJ1-2|TRBV27|TRBD1
CASSDRGYGYTF
>TRBJ2-5|TRBV29-1|TRBD1
CSVRQTGDPQETQYF
>TRBJ2-7|TRBV5-1|.
CASSLAGTRALTYEQYF
>TRBJ1-5|TRBV5-6|TRBD1
CASSLAGGQTSNQPQHF
>TRBJ1-5|TRBV2|TRBD1
CASSGQGRNQPQHF
>TRBJ2-2|TRBV5-6|TRBD1
CASSWTGARGTGELFF
>TRBJ1-2|TRBV9|.
CASSVGTRVGYGYTF
>TRBJ1-1|TRBV19|.
CASSRQTNTEAFF
>TRBJ2-7|TRBV5-4|TRBD2
CASSLARTSGLSYEQYF
>TRBJ2-1|TRBV13|TRBD2
CASSWGLANSYNEQFF
>TRBJ1-4|TRBV5-4|.
CASSLAFRSGFATNEKLFF